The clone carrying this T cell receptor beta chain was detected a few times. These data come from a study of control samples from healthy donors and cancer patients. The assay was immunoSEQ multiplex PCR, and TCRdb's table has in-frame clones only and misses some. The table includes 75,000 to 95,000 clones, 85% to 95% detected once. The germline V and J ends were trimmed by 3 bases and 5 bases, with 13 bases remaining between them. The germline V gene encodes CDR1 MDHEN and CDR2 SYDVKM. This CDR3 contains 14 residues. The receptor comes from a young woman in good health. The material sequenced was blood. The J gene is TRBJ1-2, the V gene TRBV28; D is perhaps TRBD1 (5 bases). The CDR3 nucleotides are TGTGCCAGCAGTTTGCCCGGGGCTTGGTATGGCTACACCTTC. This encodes CASSLPGAWYGYTF.